This entry lists 31 T cell receptor beta chains sequenced from one sample in a study of blood T cell repertoires in COVID-19 (dated by TCRdb to between 2020 and 2021). Library method: the immunoSEQ multiplex PCR assay. Sourced from immuneACCESS, this table was stored by TCRdb with only in-frame sequences that have V and J called. A share of the clones is absent; for the studies checked, an unresolved V gene accounts for under half, and the remainder has no known explanation. The sample yields 70,000 or so clones; 70% to 90% were counted once. The leading ten clones occupy around 3.9% of the sample. The sequenced sample consisted of peripheral blood. The source of these receptors is a man in his 70s with active COVID-19.

This clone was seen once. The genes are TRBV5-5 and TRBJ1-1, with D perhaps TRBD1 (5 bases). Germline loops: CDR1 SGHKS, CDR2 YYEKEE (reference sequence). The ends were cut back, 4 bases at V and 2 bases at J, with 15 bases in the middle. The CDR3 consists of 15 residues. CDR3 in DNA: TGTGCCAGCAGCCCCGCCCTGACAGAAAACACTGAAGCTTTCTTT. It codes for CASSPALTENTEAFF.

This chain joins TRBV5-6 and TRBJ2-1; 7 bases are shared with TRBD2. The CDR3 contains 16 residues. V gave up 6 bases and J gave up 2 bases; unmatched junction bases: 11. CDR1 SGHDT and CDR2 YYEEEE come from the germline V gene. In nucleotides, the CDR3 is TGTGCCAGCACCCCCGGGTGGGAGGGCCCCTACAATGAGCAGTTCTTC. As protein: CASTPGWEGPYNEQFF.

This clone has more than one count but fewer than ten. The rearrangement links TRBV3-1 (or the pseudogene TRBV3-2) to TRBJ2-3; the match to TRBD2 covers 11 bases. V trimming: 2 bases; J trimming: 5 bases; junction bases outside the gene matches: 6. This CDR3 is 16 amino acids long. Germline CDR1 is LGHDT and CDR2 is YNNKEL (reference sequence). The CDR3 region is CASSQIAGGPGDTQYF. CDR3 coding DNA: TGTGCCAGCAGCCAAATAGCGGGAGGGCCTGGAGATACGCAGTATTTT.

The chain combines TRBV12-3 or TRBV12-4 with TRBJ2-1; D is possibly TRBD2 (7 bases). Trimming left V 7 bases short and J 10 bases short, with 14 bases between. CDR3 length: 12 residues. This CDR3 is CASTWGGTEQFF. The CDR3, as DNA: TGTGCCAGCACCTGGGGGGGCACCGAGCAGTTCTTC.

The rearrangement links TRBV19 to TRBJ2-1; D might be TRBD2 (6 bases). The V gene's germline CDR1 is LNHDA and CDR2 SQIVND (reference sequence). Trimming shortened V by 1 base and J by 2 bases, and 12 bases separated the two germline ends. This CDR3 has 16 amino acids. The CDR3 nucleotides are TGTGCCAGTAGTATAGGGTCCAGCGGGCCCTACAATGAGCAGTTCTTC. This sequence encodes CASSIGSSGPYNEQFF.

V usage is TRBV30 and J usage is TRBJ2-5; 8 nucleotides match TRBD1. Germline CDR1 reads GTSNPN; CDR2 reads SVGIG (reference sequence). The CDR3 loop spans 12 amino acids. The J segment lost 5 bases and the V segment lost 5 bases, leaving 4 bases of the junction unmatched. The CDR3: CAWETGDETQYF. The CDR3 region has the DNA TGTGCCTGGGAGACAGGGGACGAGACCCAGTACTTC.

The chain has TRBV5-4 and TRBJ2-3, with D perhaps matching TRBD2 (7 bases). The CDR3 runs to 15 residues. CDR1 is SGHNT, CDR2 YYREEE, per germline (reference sequence). V lost 4 bases and J lost 0, with 12 bases in between. Here the CDR3 DNA reads TGTGCCAGCAGCGCGGGGGCTGGGAGCACAGATACGCAGTATTTT. Translated: CASSAGAGSTDTQYF.

V and J are TRBV7-3 and TRBJ2-5, with TRBD2 matching 7 bases. The CDR3 spans 15 residues. Germline CDR1 is SGHTA and CDR2 is FQGTGA. Losses at the gene ends were 2 bases for V and 1 base for J; bases not matched to a gene: 4. The CDR3, as DNA: TGTGCCAGCAGCTTATTTAGCGGGTCCCAAGAGACCCAGTACTTC. Amino acids: CASSLFSGSQETQYF.

The gene calls are TRBV27 and TRBJ2-3; D is perhaps TRBD1 (6 bases). Germline V lookup: CDR1 MNHEY, CDR2 SMNVEV (reference sequence). Trimming took off 5 bases at V and 4 bases at J, with 10 bases between the two ends. The CDR3 is 13 amino acids. DNA for the CDR3: TGTGCCAGCAGTGTCACAGGGTCAGATACGCAGTATTTT. This encodes CASSVTGSDTQYF.

The gene calls are TRBV10-2 and TRBJ2-5, with 7 bases lining up with TRBD2. V lost 3 bases, J lost 5 bases, and 9 bases stayed unmatched. The CDR3 contains 15 residues. Germline CDR1 WSHSY, CDR2 SAAADI. The CDR3 is CASSDVSGRGETQYF. The CDR3 bases are TGCGCCAGCAGTGATGTTAGCGGGCGCGGGGAGACCCAGTACTTC.

This clone was seen a single time. The CDR3 sequence is CASSSAPSSYEQYF. The CDR3 nucleotides read TGCGCCAGCAGCTCCGCACCTAGCTCCTACGAGCAGTACTTC. V usage is TRBV5-1 and J usage is TRBJ2-7, with no clear D. Trimming took off 3 bases at V and 0 bases at J, with 10 bases between the two ends. The length of the CDR3 is 14 residues. The germline V gene has CDR1 SGHRS and CDR2 YFSETQ.

V and J are TRBV7-9 and TRBJ1-1, with D perhaps matching TRBD1 (6 bases). Trimming left V 10 bases short and J 0 bases short, with 18 bases between. Germline V gene sequence: CDR1 SEHNR, CDR2 FQNEAQ (reference sequence). The CDR3 runs 15 residues. CDR3 region: CATQDRRQMNTEAFF. In DNA form, the CDR3 reads TGTGCCACCCAAGACAGGCGACAGATGAACACTGAAGCTTTCTTT.

This clone was observed a handful of times. The V gene is TRBV19, the J gene TRBJ1-3, with 9 bases aligning to TRBD1. CDR3 length: 16 amino acids. Germline V gives CDR1 LNHDA, CDR2 SQIVND (reference sequence). Trimming cost V 7 bases and J 5 bases; bases outside gene matches: 12. The CDR3 DNA reads as TGTGCCAGTACCGATACCGGGACAGGGTCCCGAAACACCATATATTTT. Amino acids: CASTDTGTGSRNTIYF.

This clone was counted only a few times. This chain joins TRBV19 and TRBJ2-2; D possibly corresponds to TRBD2 (6 bases). Trimming pared 4 bases from V and 4 bases from J, leaving 13 bases between. Germline CDR1 LNHDA, CDR2 SQIVND (reference sequence). The CDR3 spans 15 residues. The CDR3 region has the DNA TGTGCCAGTAGTAGGGCGGGGCAGAGCACCGGGGAGCTGTTTTTT. It specifies CASSRAGQSTGELFF.

A few counts support this clone. The V call is TRBV6-2 or TRBV6-3, the J call TRBJ2-7; 7 bases align to TRBD2. The CDR3 length is 15 residues. Germline values: CDR1 MNHEY, CDR2 SVGEGT. With V trimmed by 0 bases and J by 3 bases, 5 bases remained unmatched. CDR3 protein: CASSYSGGSGYEQYF. The CDR3 bases are TGTGCCAGCAGTTACTCCGGCGGGAGTGGCTACGAGCAGTACTTC.

The J gene is TRBJ2-5, the V gene TRBV7-2, with TRBD2 matching over 8 bases. The CDR3 extends over 17 amino acids. V gave up 1 base and J gave up 5 bases; unmatched junction bases: 12. Germline V gene sequence: CDR1 SGHTA, CDR2 FQGNSA. The CDR3 is CASSLEPGLGSGETQYF. DNA for the CDR3: TGTGCCAGCAGCTTAGAGCCGGGACTAGGGTCCGGGGAGACCCAGTACTTC.

The CDR3: CASSLGGDYTDTQYF. CDR3 DNA sequence: TGTGCCAGCAGCCTCGGGGGGGACTACACAGATACGCAGTATTTT. The chain recombines TRBV11-3 with TRBJ2-3; TRBD2 aligns across 8 bases. Germline-derived CDR1 and CDR2 are SGHNT and YENEEA. Trimming took 5 bases from V and 2 from J; bases not matched to a gene: 6. The CDR3 runs 15 residues. Variable domain in full (rest from reference TRBV11-3 and TRBJ2-3): EAGVVQSPRYKIIEKKQPVAFWCNPISGHNTLYWYLQNLGQGPELLIRYENEEAVDDSQLPKDRFSAERLKGVDSTLKIQPAELGDSAVYLCASSLGGDYTDTQYFGPGTRLTVL.

V is TRBV9 and J is TRBJ1-1, with 11 positions matching TRBD1. The germline CDR1 and CDR2 sequences are SGDLS and YYNGEE. V gave up 3 bases and J gave up 6 bases; unmatched junction bases: 13. The CDR3 runs 17 residues. The CDR3 sequence: CASSDGTGGGVRAEAFF. As DNA, the CDR3 is TGTGCCAGCAGCGACGGGACAGGGGGAGGAGTACGCGCTGAAGCTTTCTTT.

The chain has TRBV5-1 and TRBJ2-1; the match to TRBD1 covers 8 bases. CDR3 length: 15 amino acids. Losses at the gene ends were 7 bases for V and 3 bases for J; bases not matched to a gene: 9. Germline V lookup: CDR1 SGHRS, CDR2 YFSETQ. CDR3 protein: CASGEQTGGYNEQFF. The CDR3 region has the DNA TGCGCCAGCGGGGAACAAACAGGGGGCTACAATGAGCAGTTCTTC.

V and J are TRBV7-3 and TRBJ2-3; TRBD1 is a possible D gene (6 bases). V was shortened by 5 bases and J by 4 bases, with 10 bases between the two germline ends. From germline, CDR1 is SGHTA and CDR2 FQGTGA. The CDR3 contains 13 residues. CDR3 loop: CASSAQGSDTQYF. Written as DNA, the CDR3 is TGTGCCAGCAGCGCGCAGGGGTCAGATACGCAGTATTTT.

This chain connects TRBV5-6 to TRBJ2-1; TRBD2 aligns across 8 bases. The germline gives CDR1 SGHDT, CDR2 YYEEEE. Trimming took 1 base from V and 3 from J; bases not matched to a gene: 3. This CDR3 is 15 amino acids long. The CDR3 bases are TGTGCCAGCAGCTTGTTGACTAGCGACTACAATGAGCAGTTCTTC. Protein: CASSLLTSDYNEQFF.

V is TRBV4-1 and J is TRBJ1-1; D not resolved. V lost 7 bases, J lost 2 bases, and 14 bases lay in between. The CDR3 extends over 14 amino acids. Germline assignment: CDR1 MGHRA and CDR2 YSYEKL. The CDR3 DNA is TGCGCCAGCACCCGGCCGGGGAGAAACACTGAAGCTTTCTTT. It is translated as CASTRPGRNTEAFF.

The chain carries TRBV14 and TRBJ2-1; D unclear. Germline assignment: CDR1 SGHDN and CDR2 FVKESK. V shed 3 bases and J shed 0 bases, with 6 bases lying between them. The CDR3 consists of 14 residues. CDR3: CASSHLSSYNEQFF. The CDR3 DNA follows: TGTGCCAGCAGCCACCTAAGCTCCTACAATGAGCAGTTCTTC.

The rearrangement links TRBV27 to TRBJ1-2, with D possibly matching TRBD1 (6 bases). CDR1 and CDR2 (germline): MNHEY, SMNVEV (reference sequence). V was shortened by 5 bases and J by 4 bases, with 14 bases between the two germline ends. The CDR3 is made up of 14 amino acids. For the CDR3, the DNA is TGTGCCAGCAGTCCCCTCCGGGACACCTATGGCTACACCTTC. It specifies CASSPLRDTYGYTF.

This sequence joins TRBV29-1 and TRBJ2-1, with TRBD1 identical over 10 bases. The germline V gene has CDR1 SQVTM and CDR2 ANQGSEA. The CDR3 is 14 residues long. V shed 6 bases, J shed 1 base, and the junction held 3 bases outside the gene matches. The CDR3 loop is CSVQGQGSYNEQFF. In DNA form, the CDR3 reads TGCAGCGTCCAGGGACAGGGGTCCTACAATGAGCAGTTCTTC.

The chain employs TRBV14 and TRBJ2-1, with D possibly TRBD1 on 7 matching bases. Between the trimmed V and J ends, which lost 4 bases and 7 bases, there was a span of 23 bases. This CDR3 is built from 17 residues. Germline V CDR1 and CDR2: SGHDN, FVKESK. CDR3 in amino acids: CASSRGLGTVAENEQFF. The CDR3 DNA follows: TGTGCCAGCAGCCGGGGACTCGGGACAGTCGCCGAGAATGAGCAGTTCTTC.

This chain links TRBV7-9 with TRBJ2-7; 12 positions agree with TRBD2. There are 18 residues in the CDR3. V dropped 4 bases and J dropped 2; count of bases not matched to a gene: 12. Germline values: CDR1 SEHNR, CDR2 FQNEAQ (reference sequence). The CDR3 coding sequence is TGTGCCAGCAGCTACCCTAGCGGGGGGGGCCTGGGGACCTACGAGCAGTACTTC. Translation gives CASSYPSGGGLGTYEQYF.

This CDR3 reads CASSLQGADEAFF. CDR3 in DNA: TGTGCCAGCAGTCTCCAGGGGGCCGATGAAGCTTTCTTT. This chain joins TRBV6-6 and TRBJ1-1; TRBD1 matches 8 bases. The CDR3 extends over 13 amino acids. Germline V CDR1 and CDR2: MNHNY, SVGAGI (reference sequence). The trim removed 5 bases at V and 7 bases at J, leaving 6 bases unmatched.

This rearrangement joins TRBV7-9 to TRBJ2-7, with 7 bases that match TRBD2. Germline CDR1 is SEHNR and CDR2 is FQNEAQ (reference sequence). Unmatched junction bases numbered 10, after V lost 3 bases and J lost 2 bases. The CDR3 is made up of 16 amino acids. The CDR3 protein is CASSFGSGTNPYEQYF. In DNA, the CDR3 is TGTGCCAGCAGCTTCGGCTCCGGGACTAACCCCTACGAGCAGTACTTC.

In the case of this clone: This sample also contains other DNA sequences that code for the same CDR3. The rearrangement uses TRBV10-3 and TRBJ1-5; tentative D call: TRBD1 (6 bases). The germline V gene has CDR1 ENHRY and CDR2 SYGVKD. Trimming removed 5 bases at V and 3 bases at J, with 11 bases between. The CDR3 has 14 amino acids. The CDR3 loop is CAISPTGPNQPQHF. The CDR3 nucleotides read TGTGCCATCAGTCCCACAGGGCCCAATCAGCCCCAGCATTTT.

The chain carries TRBV9 and TRBJ2-5; D ambiguous. The CDR3 is 14 residues long. The V end lost 0 bases, the J end lost 5 bases, and 11 bases lay between the germline ends. The germline V gene encodes CDR1 SGDLS and CDR2 YYNGEE. In nucleotides, the CDR3 is TGTGCCAGCAGCGTAGGGCCACTCGGGGAGACCCAGTACTTC. Its protein product is CASSVGPLGETQYF.